Listed here are 11 T cell receptor beta chains from one sample, sequenced in a study of control samples from healthy donors and cancer patients. The repertoire was sequenced with immunoSEQ multiplex PCR; TCRdb's copy has only in-frame clones and lacks some. The sample consists of 150,000 to 200,000 clones, approximately 94% of them appearing once. Input material: blood. Every receptor here comes from a woman in her forties in good health.

The chain links TRBV19 to TRBJ1-5, with TRBD1 identical over 8 bases. Germline V gives CDR1 LNHDA, CDR2 SQIVND (reference sequence). V shed 7 bases and J 6 bases; nucleotides not matched to a gene: 5. This CDR3 contains 13 residues. The CDR3, as DNA: TGTGCCAGTATCCGGACAGGGTTTCAGCCCCAGCATTTT. Protein product: CASIRTGFQPQHF.

Note on this clone: The limits of the CDR3 on the DNA are not certain, so only TCRdb's listed CDR3 is given. This rearrangement joins TRBV2 to TRBJ1-1. Germline CDR1 and CDR2: SNHLY and FYNNEI. The length of the CDR3 is 19 amino acids, counting both ends. Here the CDR3 reads CASSPVERLWTSRGTEAFF.

The gene calls are TRBV15 and TRBJ2-1; 8 bases line up with TRBD2. The V gene's germline CDR1 is LNHNV and CDR2 YYDKDF (reference sequence). This CDR3 has 16 residues. Losses at the gene ends were 2 bases for V and 3 bases for J; bases not matched to a gene: 6. CDR3 nucleotide sequence: TGTGCCACCAGCAGACTACTAGCGGAGATCTACAATGAGCAGTTCTTC. Translating it yields CATSRLLAEIYNEQFF.

The J gene is TRBJ1-6, the V gene TRBV19; 7 bases are shared with TRBD1. V dropped 5 bases and J dropped 7; count of bases not matched to a gene: 8. The CDR3 is 15 amino acids. Germline CDR1 LNHDA, CDR2 SQIVND (reference sequence). Here the CDR3 reads CASSPPDRVNSPLHF. CDR3 bases: TGTGCCAGTAGTCCCCCCGACAGGGTCAATTCACCCCTCCACTTT. Full variable domain (remainder filled in from reference TRBV19 and TRBJ1-6): DGGITQSPKYLFRKEGQNVTLSCEQNLNHDAMYWYRQDPGQGLRLIYYSQIVNDFQKGDIAEGYSVSREKKESFPLTVTSAQKNPTAFYLCASSPPDRVNSPLHFGNGTRLTVT.

The chain recombines TRBV19 with TRBJ1-5; no clear D. The CDR3 contains 16 residues. Trimming took off 3 bases at V and 11 bases at J, with 23 bases between the two ends. CDR1 and CDR2 (germline): LNHDA, SQIVND (reference sequence). The CDR3 spells CASSISDLRFGLAQHF. The CDR3 nucleotides are TGTGCCAGTAGTATTTCGGACTTGCGGTTCGGTTTGGCCCAGCATTTT.

V usage is TRBV10-3 and J usage is TRBJ1-2; D unresolved. This CDR3 spans 13 amino acids. CDR1 is ENHRY, CDR2 SYGVKD, per germline. Trimming pared 7 bases from V and 4 bases from J, leaving 13 bases between. Here the CDR3 reads CAITMTAIYGYTF. Written as DNA, the CDR3 is TGTGCCATCACCATGACGGCAATCTATGGCTACACCTTC.

V gene TRBV3-1 (or the pseudogene TRBV3-2) combines with J gene TRBJ2-1; 9 nucleotides agree with TRBD1. Germline values: CDR1 LGHDT, CDR2 YNNKEL (reference sequence). The V and J ends lost 6 bases and 9 bases, in that order; junction bases with no gene match: 12. This CDR3 has 15 residues. DNA for the CDR3: TGTGCCAGCAGACCTGGGACAGGGTTTCACAGTGAGCAGTTCTTC. This encodes CASRPGTGFHSEQFF.

This sequence joins TRBV19 and TRBJ2-1; 7 positions agree with TRBD2. There are 16 residues in the CDR3. Germline assignment: CDR1 LNHDA and CDR2 SQIVND (reference sequence). Losses at the gene ends were 6 bases for V and 3 bases for J; bases not matched to a gene: 11. This CDR3 is CASSRASGFHYNEQFF. The CDR3 DNA reads TGTGCCAGTAGCCGGGCTAGCGGATTCCACTACAATGAGCAGTTCTTC.

This clone was seen once. The V gene is TRBV29-1, the J gene TRBJ1-2, with D maybe TRBD1 (5 bases). With 7 bases removed from V and 4 bases from J, the gap between germline ends came to 16 bases. The V gene's germline CDR1 is SQVTM and CDR2 ANQGSEA. This CDR3 is 13 amino acids long. CDR3 residues: CSAREGMGYGYTF. The CDR3 DNA reads TGCAGCGCCAGGGAGGGGATGGGCTATGGCTACACCTTC.

CDR3 in amino acids: CASSSTRQGWNWAFF. CDR3 DNA sequence: TGTGCCAGCAGTTCAACCCGACAGGGTTGGAACTGGGCTTTCTTT. The chain links TRBV7-2 to TRBJ1-1; 7 bases are shared with TRBD1. This CDR3 contains 15 residues. V was pared by 6 bases and J by 11 bases, with 18 bases of the junction left unmatched. CDR1 and CDR2 (germline): SGHTA, FQGNSA.

The genes are TRBV6-5 and TRBJ1-6; 9 bases map to TRBD1. The trim removed 6 bases at V and 10 bases at J, leaving 7 bases unmatched. This CDR3 is built from 14 residues. Germline V CDR1 and CDR2: MNHEY, SVGAGI. The CDR3 nucleotides read TGTGCCAGCAGGATGGGACAGGGTTACTCACCCCTCCACTTT. Translating gives CASRMGQGYSPLHF.